These 24 T cell receptor beta chains were all obtained from the same sample, sequenced in a study of regulatory T cells in long-lasting Graves disease. Time point given: persistent/refractory GD, antithyroid drugs over 5 years with positive TRAb. The TCR library was prepared using RNA isolated from PBMCs. Arm-PCR of CDR3 regions and iRepertoire HTBI primers were the basis on which TCR beta libraries were built. TCRdb re-analysed the multiplex PCR reads in MiXCR, keeping a single row per CDR3 protein. Altogether fewer than 600,000 distinct CDR3 sequences are present, 20% to 25% being singletons, with the ten largest covering 13%. Sample: peripheral blood mononuclear cells (PBMCs), taken when the disease was refractory, from a patient treated with antithyroid drugs. The receptors here all came from a female donor with Graves disease.

A remark on this clonotype: A far larger clone is one base from this, pointing to a likely read error. This chain uses TRBV28 with TRBJ2-7, with D possibly being TRBD1 (6 bases). TRBJ1-2 matches the DNA end more closely, so the J call is doubtful. This CDR3 has 13 amino acids. Germline CDR1 and CDR2: MDHEN and SYDVKM. The chain's CDR3 is CASSLGGDDSYTF. The DNA of the CDR3 is TGTGCCAGCAGTTTAGGGGGCGACGATAGCTACACCTTC.

This clonotype was recorded many times. The DNA for the CDR3 is TGTGCCTCCGTCTTAGATGCGGGGGCCGAGCAGTACTTC. This translates into CASVLDAGAEQYF. This chain links TRBV2 with TRBJ2-7; weak D call: TRBD2 (7 bases). V was pared by 11 bases and J by 6 bases, with 20 bases between. This CDR3 is 13 amino acids long. The germline gives CDR1 SNHLY, CDR2 FYNNEI.

Ten or more counts support this clonotype. The chain uses TRBV12-5 and TRBJ1-1; D is unresolved. Germline V gene sequence: CDR1 LGHNT, CDR2 FRNRAP. V was shortened by 6 bases and J by 5 bases, with 13 bases between the two germline ends. This CDR3 is built from 13 residues. Here the CDR3 DNA reads TGTGCTAGTGGGCCGGAAGGGAGGACTGAAGCTTTCTTT. This translates into CASGPEGRTEAFF.

The chain employs TRBV20-1 and TRBJ1-1; D gene uncertain. The V end was cut by 2 bases, the J end by 3 bases, with 16 bases between. The CDR3 length is 15 residues. CDR1 is DFQATT and CDR2 is SNEGSKA in the germline V gene (reference sequence). The CDR3 DNA reads as TGCAGTGCTAGATCATCGGAGGGCGGATACACTGAAGCTTTCTTT. This sequence encodes CSARSSEGGYTEAFF.

The chain employs TRBV7-2 and TRBJ2-7, with a weak D call TRBD2 (5 bases). Deletions cut 4 bases from V and 6 bases from J, with 13 bases between. This CDR3 is 13 amino acids long. Germline loops: CDR1 SGHTA, CDR2 FQGNSA. The CDR3 region is CASSSLLVFEQYF. CDR3 sequence (DNA): TGTGCCAGCAGCTCGCTACTAGTATTCGAGCAGTACTTC.

This clonotype was seen more than once but under ten times. A read error may explain this, as a much larger clone is one base away. The gene calls are TRBV7-2 and TRBJ2-7; D is possibly TRBD1 (6 bases). The germline V gene encodes CDR1 SGHTA and CDR2 FQGNSA. The CDR3 consists of 15 residues. The germline V and J ends were trimmed by 0 bases and 0 bases, with 9 bases remaining between them. CDR3 in amino acids: CASSLAAGVSYEQYF. CDR3 DNA sequence: TGTGCCAGCAGCTTAGCGGCAGGGGTCTCCTACGAGCAGTACTTC.

This clonotype appeared many times. The chain recombines TRBV12-3 or TRBV12-4 with TRBJ1-1; 9 positions match TRBD1. J gave up 1 base and V 8 bases, and 20 bases lay outside the gene matches. The CDR3 runs 19 residues. This CDR3 is CASGYPRRGDRARNTEAFF. The CDR3 DNA reads TGTGCCAGCGGATATCCGAGGAGGGGGGACAGGGCCCGGAACACTGAAGCTTTCTTT.

The sample holds many counts of this clonotype. This rearrangement joins TRBV28 to TRBJ2-5; 7 bases align to TRBD2. The CDR3 has 13 amino acids. Germline CDR1 reads MDHEN; CDR2 reads SYDVKM. The V gene end was trimmed by 6 bases and the J gene end by 5 bases; junction bases not matched to a gene: 6. The CDR3 bases are TGTGCCAGCAGATCCGGGCGGGGGGAGACCCAGTACTTC. Residues: CASRSGRGETQYF.

V usage is TRBV7-2 and J usage is TRBJ2-7; TRBD1 aligns across 8 bases. The CDR3 totals 16 residues. J lost 1 base, V lost 2 bases, and 7 bases had no gene match. Germline-derived CDR1 and CDR2 are SGHTA and FQGNSA. In DNA, the CDR3 is TGTGCCAGCAGCTTAATCCGCGGGACAGGTTCCTACGAGCAGTACTTC. Translated: CASSLIRGTGSYEQYF.

V and J are TRBV10-3 and TRBJ1-6; D not resolved. This CDR3 region has 14 residues. Germline CDR1 and CDR2: ENHRY and SYGVKD. V was trimmed by 3 bases and J by 10 bases, leaving 13 bases between them. The CDR3 loop reads CAISENGMSSPLHF. CDR3 bases: TGTGCCATCAGTGAAAACGGAATGTCATCACCCCTCCACTTT.

At least ten counts were recorded for this clonotype. The chain carries TRBV28 and TRBJ1-1, with 9 bases that match TRBD1. The germline V gene has CDR1 MDHEN and CDR2 SYDVKM. The J segment lost 6 bases and the V segment lost 4 bases, leaving 12 bases of the junction unmatched. The CDR3 runs to 16 residues. This chain's CDR3 is CASSSPLGTGRAEAFF. Here the CDR3 DNA reads TGTGCCAGCAGTTCCCCCCTCGGGACAGGGAGGGCTGAAGCTTTCTTT. The whole variable domain, filled in from reference TRBV28 and TRBJ1-1, reads DVKVTQSSRYLVKRTGEKVFLECVQDMDHENMFWYRQDPGLGLRLIYFSYDVKMKEKGDIPEGYSVSREKKERFSLILESASTNQTSMYLCASSSPLGTGRAEAFFGQGTRLTVV.

This clonotype was counted ten times or more. V gene TRBV7-2 combines with J gene TRBJ2-7; 9 bases map to TRBD1. The CDR3 has 14 amino acids. Per germline, CDR1 SGHTA and CDR2 FQGNSA. The junction had 4 bases not matched to a gene; V was cut back by 5 bases and J by 2 bases. The chain's CDR3 is CASSQGQGTYEQYF. The CDR3 DNA follows: TGTGCCAGCAGCCAAGGACAGGGGACCTACGAGCAGTACTTC.

This clonotype was counted many times. The chain couples TRBV28 to TRBJ1-2, with D possibly TRBD1 on 5 matching bases. Trimming left V 2 bases short and J 8 bases short, with 12 bases between. Germline CDR1 reads MDHEN; CDR2 reads SYDVKM. The CDR3 covers 13 residues. The CDR3 nucleotides are TGTGCCAGCAGTTTACTAAGGGGTGACGGCTACACCTTC. It specifies CASSLLRGDGYTF.

This clonotype has ten or more counts. The chain joins TRBV20-1 to TRBJ1-1, with 7 positions matching TRBD1. This CDR3 spans 12 amino acids. With 6 bases clipped from V and 4 bases from J, the junction kept 5 bases outside the gene matches. Germline CDR1 reads DFQATT; CDR2 reads SNEGSKA (reference sequence). CDR3 sequence: CSARQGLTEAFF. The CDR3 DNA sequence: TGCAGTGCAAGACAGGGCCTCACTGAAGCTTTCTTT.

This sequence joins TRBV6-1 and TRBJ2-7; D gene ambiguous. The CDR3 totals 12 residues. V was shortened by 7 bases and J by 5 bases, with 12 bases between the two germline ends. The germline gives CDR1 MNHNS, CDR2 SASEGT. The CDR3 sequence: CASMADYDEQYF. CDR3 sequence (DNA): TGTGCCAGCATGGCAGATTATGACGAGCAGTACTTC.

The V call is TRBV3-1, the J call TRBJ2-7; 7 bases align to TRBD2. Germline lookup yields CDR1 LGHDT and CDR2 YNNKEL (reference sequence). J lost 0 bases, V lost 0 bases, and 5 bases had no gene match. This CDR3 spans 16 amino acids. The CDR3 DNA reads TGTGCCAGCAGCCAAGATTGGCGGGAGAGCTCCTACGAGCAGTACTTC. Residues: CASSQDWRESSYEQYF.

Only one count was recorded for this clonotype. The CDR3 end shows no conserved phenylalanine or tryptophan, and so a read error is likely. The rearrangement links TRBV10-3 to TRBJ1-2; the match to TRBD1 covers 7 bases. Germline V gene sequence: CDR1 ENHRY, CDR2 SYGVKD. The V segment lost 9 bases and the J segment 4 bases; nucleotides outside the gene matches: 2. This CDR3 comprises 11 residues. In DNA form, the CDR3 reads TGTGCCATGGGGGACAGCTATGGCTACACCTCC. Amino acid sequence: CAMGDSYGYTS.

The J gene is TRBJ1-1, the V gene TRBV28; possible D gene TRBD1, 5 bases. From germline, CDR1 is MDHEN and CDR2 SYDVKM. Trimming removed 5 bases from V and 4 bases from J, with 8 bases in between. The CDR3 totals 12 residues. CDR3 in DNA: TGTGCCAGCAGTACGACAGTCACTGAAGCTTTCTTT. The encoded protein is CASSTTVTEAFF.

This clonotype has at least ten counts. CDR3 loop: CASSLTTNSYEQYF. Written as DNA, the CDR3 is TGTGCCAGCAGCTTGACCACAAACTCCTACGAGCAGTACTTC. The chain combines TRBV11-3 with TRBJ2-7, with D uncertain. The germline V and J ends were trimmed by 3 bases and 0 bases, with 9 bases remaining between them. The CDR3 sequence is 14 residues long. Germline CDR1 and CDR2: SGHNT and YENEEA.

J is TRBJ1-2 and V is TRBV30; a possible D gene is TRBD1 (5 bases). The CDR3 contains 12 residues. V lost 4 bases and J lost 6, with 12 bases in between. Germline CDR1 GTSNPN, CDR2 SVGIG (reference sequence). CDR3 amino acids: CAWTRVSDGYTF. The CDR3 nucleotides are TGTGCCTGGACCAGGGTTTCGGATGGCTACACCTTC.

In this sample, this clonotype turned up a few times. V usage is TRBV9 and J usage is TRBJ2-2, with TRBD1 as a possible D gene (5 bases). Germline CDR1 and CDR2: SGDLS and YYNGEE. Trimming removed 1 base at V and 3 bases at J, with 13 bases between. This CDR3 is 16 amino acids long. In DNA form, the CDR3 reads TGTGCCAGCAGCGTAAGACACCTAGGGGACACCGGGGAGCTGTTTTTT. This sequence encodes CASSVRHLGDTGELFF.

There are many counts of this clonotype. The J gene is TRBJ1-4, the V gene TRBV6-1; no clear D gene. The germline V gene encodes CDR1 MNHNS and CDR2 SASEGT. This CDR3 region has 12 residues. Trimming shortened V by 1 base and J by 5 bases, and 2 bases separated the two germline ends. The CDR3 spells CASSEGNEKLFF. CDR3 coding DNA: TGTGCCAGCAGTGAAGGGAATGAAAAACTGTTTTTT.

In this sample, this clonotype turned up a few times. The J gene is TRBJ1-1, the V gene TRBV16, with D unresolved. The CDR3 consists of 16 residues. Trimming took off 0 bases at V and 3 bases at J, with 14 bases between the two ends. The germline CDR1 and CDR2 sequences are KGHSY and FQNENV. The CDR3 bases are TGTGCCAGCAGCCAATCGTCCCGAGTGCGGGACACTGAAGCTTTCTTT. It translates to CASSQSSRVRDTEAFF. The full variable domain, rest sourced from reference TRBV16 and TRBJ1-1, is GEEVAQTPKHLVRGEGQKAKLYCAPIKGHSYVFWYQQVLKNEFKFLISFQNENVFDETGMPKERFSAKCLPNSPCSLEIQATKLEDSAVYFCASSQSSRVRDTEAFFGQGTRLTVV.

There are a few counts of this clonotype. The rearrangement uses TRBV7-2 and TRBJ1-6, with 8 bases lining up with TRBD1. The length of the CDR3 is 14 residues. The J segment lost 6 bases and the V segment lost 5 bases, leaving 3 bases of the junction unmatched. The germline CDR1 and CDR2 sequences are SGHTA and FQGNSA. The CDR3 spells CASSQGAANSPLHF. In DNA, the CDR3 is TGTGCCAGCAGCCAGGGGGCCGCTAATTCACCCCTCCACTTT.